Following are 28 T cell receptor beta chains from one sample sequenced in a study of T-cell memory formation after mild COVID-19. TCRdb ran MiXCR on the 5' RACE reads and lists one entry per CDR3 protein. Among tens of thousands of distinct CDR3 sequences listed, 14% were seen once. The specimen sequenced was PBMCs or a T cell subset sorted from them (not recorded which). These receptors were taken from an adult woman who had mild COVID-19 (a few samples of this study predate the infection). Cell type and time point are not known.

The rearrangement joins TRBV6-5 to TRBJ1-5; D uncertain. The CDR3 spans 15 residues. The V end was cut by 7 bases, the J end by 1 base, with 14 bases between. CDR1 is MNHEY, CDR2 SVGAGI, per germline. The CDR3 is CASTESPGSNQPQHF. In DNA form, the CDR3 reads TGTGCCAGCACCGAGTCTCCCGGGAGCAATCAGCCCCAGCATTTT.

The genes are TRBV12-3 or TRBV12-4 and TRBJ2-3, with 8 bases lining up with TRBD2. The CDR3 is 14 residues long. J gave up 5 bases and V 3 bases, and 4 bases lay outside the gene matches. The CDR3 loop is CASSFGGGLDTQYF. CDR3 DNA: TGTGCCAGCAGTTTCGGGGGGGGGCTAGATACGCAGTATTTT.

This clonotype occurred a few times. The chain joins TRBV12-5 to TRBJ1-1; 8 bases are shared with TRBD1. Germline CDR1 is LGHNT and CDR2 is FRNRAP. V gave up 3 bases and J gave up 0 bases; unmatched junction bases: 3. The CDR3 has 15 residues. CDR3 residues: CASGFWDRLNTEAFF. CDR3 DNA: TGTGCTAGTGGTTTCTGGGACAGGTTGAACACTGAAGCTTTCTTT.

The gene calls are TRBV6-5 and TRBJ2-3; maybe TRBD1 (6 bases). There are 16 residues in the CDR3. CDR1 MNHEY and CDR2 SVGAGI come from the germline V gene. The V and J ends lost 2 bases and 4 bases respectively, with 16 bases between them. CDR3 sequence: CASSYHTDRPADTQYF. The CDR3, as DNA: TGTGCCAGCAGTTACCATACCGACAGGCCGGCAGATACGCAGTATTTT.

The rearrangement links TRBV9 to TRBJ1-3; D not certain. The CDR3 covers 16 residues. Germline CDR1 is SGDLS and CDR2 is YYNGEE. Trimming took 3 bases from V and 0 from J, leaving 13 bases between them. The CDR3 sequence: CASSARPASSGNTIYF. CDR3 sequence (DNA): TGTGCCAGCAGCGCCAGACCAGCTAGCTCTGGAAACACCATATATTTT.

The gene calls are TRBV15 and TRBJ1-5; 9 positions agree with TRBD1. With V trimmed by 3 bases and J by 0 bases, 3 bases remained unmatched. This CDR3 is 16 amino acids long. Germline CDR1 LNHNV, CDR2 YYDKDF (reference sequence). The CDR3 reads CATSRDRGYSNQPQHF. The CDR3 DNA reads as TGTGCCACCAGCAGGGACAGGGGATATAGCAATCAGCCCCAGCATTTT.

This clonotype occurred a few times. This chain's CDR3 is CAWRSPGYEQYF. Here the CDR3 DNA reads TGTGCCTGGAGGTCCCCAGGTTACGAGCAGTACTTC. J is TRBJ2-7 and V is TRBV30, with no clear D. Germline V gene sequence: CDR1 GTSNPN, CDR2 SVGIG (reference sequence). V lost 3 bases and J 4 bases, leaving 10 bases between the germline ends. The CDR3 consists of 12 residues.

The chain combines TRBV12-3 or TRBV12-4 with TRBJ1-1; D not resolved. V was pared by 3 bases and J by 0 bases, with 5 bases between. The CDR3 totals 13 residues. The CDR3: CASSLGMNTEAFF. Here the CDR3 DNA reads TGTGCCAGCAGTTTGGGAATGAACACTGAAGCTTTCTTT.

CDR3 amino acids: CASSLLSWGELFF. For the CDR3, the DNA is TGTGCCAGCAGTTTACTGTCGTGGGGGGAGCTGTTTTTT. The chain links TRBV7-8 to TRBJ2-2; D call uncertain. V lost 6 bases, J lost 8 bases, and 13 bases lay in between. CDR3 length: 13 residues. Per germline, CDR1 SGHVS and CDR2 FQNEAQ.

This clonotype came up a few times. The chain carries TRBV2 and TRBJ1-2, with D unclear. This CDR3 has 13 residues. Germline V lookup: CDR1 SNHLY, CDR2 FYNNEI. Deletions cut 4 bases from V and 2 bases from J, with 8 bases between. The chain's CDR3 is CASSVGENYGYTF. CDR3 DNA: TGTGCCAGCAGTGTTGGGGAAAACTATGGCTACACCTTC.

For the CDR3, the DNA is TGTGCCAGCAGGATGGAAGACGGACGGGAGCCCTACGAGCAGTACTTC. Encoded protein: CASRMEDGREPYEQYF. J is TRBJ2-7 and V is TRBV4-2, with D possibly matching TRBD2 (6 bases). Germline V CDR1 and CDR2: LGHNA, YNFKEQ. The CDR3 runs 16 residues. Trimming stripped 6 bases from V and 2 bases from J, with 20 bases between.

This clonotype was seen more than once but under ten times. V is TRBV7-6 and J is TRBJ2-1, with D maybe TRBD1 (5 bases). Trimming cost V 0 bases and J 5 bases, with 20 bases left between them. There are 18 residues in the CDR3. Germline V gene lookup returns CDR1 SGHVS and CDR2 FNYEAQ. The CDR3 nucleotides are TGTGCCAGCAGCTTAGCGGTGCCTATCCGTAGGGGTAACAATGAGCAGTTCTTC. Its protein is CASSLAVPIRRGNNEQFF.

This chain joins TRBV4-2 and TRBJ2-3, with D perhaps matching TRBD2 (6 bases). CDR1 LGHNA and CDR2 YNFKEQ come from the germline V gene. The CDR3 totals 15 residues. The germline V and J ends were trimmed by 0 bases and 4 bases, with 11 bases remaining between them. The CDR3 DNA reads TGTGCCAGCAGCCAAGACGCGACTAGAGCAGATACGCAGTATTTT. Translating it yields CASSQDATRADTQYF.

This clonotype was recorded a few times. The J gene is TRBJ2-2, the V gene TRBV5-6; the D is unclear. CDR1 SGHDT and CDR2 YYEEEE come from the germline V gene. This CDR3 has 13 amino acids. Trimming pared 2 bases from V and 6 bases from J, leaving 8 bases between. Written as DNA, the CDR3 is TGTGCCAGCAGCTTTGGTTCCTCCGGGGAGCTGTTTTTT. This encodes CASSFGSSGELFF.

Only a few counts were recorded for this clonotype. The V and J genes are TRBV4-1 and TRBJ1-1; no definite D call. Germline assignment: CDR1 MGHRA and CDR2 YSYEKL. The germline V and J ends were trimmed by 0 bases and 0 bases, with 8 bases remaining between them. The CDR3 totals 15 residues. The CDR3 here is CASSQDRNLNTEAFF. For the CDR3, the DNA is TGCGCCAGCAGCCAAGATCGAAACTTGAACACTGAAGCTTTCTTT.

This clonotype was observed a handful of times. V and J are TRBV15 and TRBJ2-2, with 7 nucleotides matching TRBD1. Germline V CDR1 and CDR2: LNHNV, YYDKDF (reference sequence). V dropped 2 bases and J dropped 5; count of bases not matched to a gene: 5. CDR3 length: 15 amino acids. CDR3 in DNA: TGTGCCACCAGCAGACGAGACAGGGTTACCGGGGAGCTGTTTTTT. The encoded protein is CATSRRDRVTGELFF. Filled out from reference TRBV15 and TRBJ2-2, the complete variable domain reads DAMVIQNPRYQVTQFGKPVTLSCSQTLNHNVMYWYQQKSSQAPKLLFHYYDKDFNNEADTPDNFQSRRPNTSFCFLDIRSPGLGDTAMYLCATSRRDRVTGELFFGEGSRLTVL.

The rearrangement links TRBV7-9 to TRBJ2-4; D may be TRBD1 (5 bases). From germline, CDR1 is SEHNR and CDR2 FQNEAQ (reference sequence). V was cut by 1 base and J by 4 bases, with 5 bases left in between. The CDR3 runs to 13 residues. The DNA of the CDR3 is TGTGCCAGCAGCTTAGGACAGAAAAACATTCAGTACTTC. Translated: CASSLGQKNIQYF.

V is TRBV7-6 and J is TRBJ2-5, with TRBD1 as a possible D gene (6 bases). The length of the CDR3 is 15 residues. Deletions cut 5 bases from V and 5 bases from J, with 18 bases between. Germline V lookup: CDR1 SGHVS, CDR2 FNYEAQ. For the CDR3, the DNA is TGTGCCAGCAGCGGACGCACAGGGCTGAGGGAGACCCAGTACTTC. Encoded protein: CASSGRTGLRETQYF.

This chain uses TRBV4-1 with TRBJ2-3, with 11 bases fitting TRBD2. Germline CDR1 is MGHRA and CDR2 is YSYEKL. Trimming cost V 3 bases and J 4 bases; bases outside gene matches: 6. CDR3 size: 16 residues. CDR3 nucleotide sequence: TGCGCCAGCAGCCACGTAGCGGGAGGGCACCCAGATACGCAGTATTTT. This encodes CASSHVAGGHPDTQYF.

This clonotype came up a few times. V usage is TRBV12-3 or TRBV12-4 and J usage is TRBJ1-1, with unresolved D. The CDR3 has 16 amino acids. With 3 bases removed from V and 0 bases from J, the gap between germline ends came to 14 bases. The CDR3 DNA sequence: TGTGCCAGCAGTTTCGGGAGGGCAGGCATGAACACTGAAGCTTTCTTT. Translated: CASSFGRAGMNTEAFF.

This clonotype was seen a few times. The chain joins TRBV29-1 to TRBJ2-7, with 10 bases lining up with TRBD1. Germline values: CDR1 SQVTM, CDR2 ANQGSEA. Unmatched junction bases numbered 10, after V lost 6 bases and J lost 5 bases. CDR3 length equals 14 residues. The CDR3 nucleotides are TGCAGCGTAGAAAAGGACAGGGGGTTCAACGAGCAGTACTTC. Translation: CSVEKDRGFNEQYF.

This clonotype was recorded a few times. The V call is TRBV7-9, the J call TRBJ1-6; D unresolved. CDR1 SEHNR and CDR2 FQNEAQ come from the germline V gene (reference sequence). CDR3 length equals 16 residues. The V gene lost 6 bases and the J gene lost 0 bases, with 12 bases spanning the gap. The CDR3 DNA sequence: TGTGCCAGCAGGCCTTCCGGGAGCTCCTATAATTCACCCCTCCACTTT. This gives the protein CASRPSGSSYNSPLHF.

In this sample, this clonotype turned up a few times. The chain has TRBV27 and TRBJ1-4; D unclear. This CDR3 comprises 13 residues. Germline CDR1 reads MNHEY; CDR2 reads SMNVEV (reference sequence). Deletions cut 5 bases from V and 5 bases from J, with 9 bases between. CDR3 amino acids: CASSPDSNEKLFF. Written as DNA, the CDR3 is TGTGCCAGCAGTCCCGACTCGAATGAAAAACTGTTTTTT. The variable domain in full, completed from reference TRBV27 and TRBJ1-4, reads EAQVTQNPRYLITVTGKKLTVTCSQNMNHEYMSWYRQDPGLGLRQIYYSMNVEVTDKGDVPEGYKVSRKEKRNFPLILESPSPNQTSLYFCASSPDSNEKLFFGSGTQLSVL.

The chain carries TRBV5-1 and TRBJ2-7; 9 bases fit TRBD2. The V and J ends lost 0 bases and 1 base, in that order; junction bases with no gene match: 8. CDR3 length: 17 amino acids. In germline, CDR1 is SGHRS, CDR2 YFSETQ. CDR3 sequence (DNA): TGCGCCAGCAGCTTGGCCGGTAGTAGCGGGAGTTCCTACGAGCAGTACTTC. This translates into CASSLAGSSGSSYEQYF.

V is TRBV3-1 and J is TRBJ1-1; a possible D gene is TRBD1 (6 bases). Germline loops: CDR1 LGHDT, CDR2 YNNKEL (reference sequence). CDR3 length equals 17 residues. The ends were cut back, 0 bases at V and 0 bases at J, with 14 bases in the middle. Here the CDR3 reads CASSQEARGPMNTEAFF. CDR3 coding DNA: TGTGCCAGCAGCCAAGAGGCCAGGGGCCCCATGAACACTGAAGCTTTCTTT.

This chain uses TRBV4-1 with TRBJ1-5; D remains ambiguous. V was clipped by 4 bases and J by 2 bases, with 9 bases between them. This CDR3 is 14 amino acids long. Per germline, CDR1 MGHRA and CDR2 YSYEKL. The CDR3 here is CASSLSEGNQPQHF. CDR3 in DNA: TGCGCCAGCAGCCTCTCGGAGGGCAATCAGCCCCAGCATTTT.

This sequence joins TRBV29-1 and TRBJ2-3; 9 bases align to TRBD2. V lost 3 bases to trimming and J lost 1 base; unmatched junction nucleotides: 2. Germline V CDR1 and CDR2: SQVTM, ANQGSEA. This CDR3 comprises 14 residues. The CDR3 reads CSVDASGGTDTQYF. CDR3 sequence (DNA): TGCAGCGTTGATGCTAGCGGGGGCACAGATACGCAGTATTTT.

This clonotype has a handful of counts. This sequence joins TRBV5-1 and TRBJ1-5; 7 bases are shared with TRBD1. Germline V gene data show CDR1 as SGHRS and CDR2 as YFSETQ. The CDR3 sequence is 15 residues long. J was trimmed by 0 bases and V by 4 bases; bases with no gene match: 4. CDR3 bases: TGCGCCAGCAGCCCGGGGGACAGTAGCAATCAGCCCCAGCATTTT. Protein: CASSPGDSSNQPQHF.